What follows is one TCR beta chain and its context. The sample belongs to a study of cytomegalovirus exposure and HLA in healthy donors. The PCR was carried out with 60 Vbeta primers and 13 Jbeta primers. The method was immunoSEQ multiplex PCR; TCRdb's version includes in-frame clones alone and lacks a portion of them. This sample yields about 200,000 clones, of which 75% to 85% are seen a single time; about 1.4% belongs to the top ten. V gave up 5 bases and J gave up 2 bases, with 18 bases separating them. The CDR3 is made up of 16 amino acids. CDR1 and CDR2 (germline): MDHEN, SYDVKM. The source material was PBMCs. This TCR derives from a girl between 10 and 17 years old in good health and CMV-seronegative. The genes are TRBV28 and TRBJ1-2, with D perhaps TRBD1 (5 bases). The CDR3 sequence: CASSGMEQDRNYGYTF. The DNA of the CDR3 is TGTGCCAGCAGTGGGATGGAGCAAGACAGAAACTATGGCTACACCTTC.